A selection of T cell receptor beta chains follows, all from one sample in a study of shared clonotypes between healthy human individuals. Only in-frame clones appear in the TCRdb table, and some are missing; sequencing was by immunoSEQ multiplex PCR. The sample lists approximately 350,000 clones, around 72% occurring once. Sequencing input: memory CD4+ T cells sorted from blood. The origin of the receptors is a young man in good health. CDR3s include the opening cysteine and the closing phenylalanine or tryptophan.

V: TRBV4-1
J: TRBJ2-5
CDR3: CASSQGGAGETQYF

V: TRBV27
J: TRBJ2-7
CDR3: CASSPATSFGYEQYF

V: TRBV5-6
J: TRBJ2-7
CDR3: CASSLGQGTWYEQYF

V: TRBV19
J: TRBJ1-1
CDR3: CASSIRTSTEAFF

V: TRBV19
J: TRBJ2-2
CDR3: CASSSRANTGELFF

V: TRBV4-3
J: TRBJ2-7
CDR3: CASSQETSGNYEQYF

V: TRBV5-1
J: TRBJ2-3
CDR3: CASRSGSQADTQYF

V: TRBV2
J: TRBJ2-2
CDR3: CASSEMGHRNTGELFF

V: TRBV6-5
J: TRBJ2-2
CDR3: CASSFKHSGTGELFF

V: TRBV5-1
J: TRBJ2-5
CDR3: CASSLMRITSGRAGLRTQYF

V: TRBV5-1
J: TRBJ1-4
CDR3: CASSLQGTNEKLFF

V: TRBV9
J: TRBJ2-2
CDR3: CASSVGGRVGTGELFF

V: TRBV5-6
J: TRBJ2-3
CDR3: CASSLGGTDTQYF

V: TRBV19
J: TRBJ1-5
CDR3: CASSQGRNQPQHF

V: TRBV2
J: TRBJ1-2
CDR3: CAGGQLNYGYTF

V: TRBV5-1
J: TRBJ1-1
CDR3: CASSSTPADEAFF

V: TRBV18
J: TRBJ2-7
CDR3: CASSPRGRTYEQYF

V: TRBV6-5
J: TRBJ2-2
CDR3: CASRGQADTGELFF

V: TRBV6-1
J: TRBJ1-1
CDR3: CAMRTGTSRVGEAFF

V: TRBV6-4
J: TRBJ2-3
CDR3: CASSDVDSTDTQYF

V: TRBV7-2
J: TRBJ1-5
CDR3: CASSLVGEDRQPQHF

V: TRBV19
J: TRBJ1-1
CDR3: CASSIGPGGTEAFF

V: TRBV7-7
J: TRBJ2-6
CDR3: CASSPLGAAKSGANVLTF

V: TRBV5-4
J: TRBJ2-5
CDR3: CASSLSSGRDETQYF

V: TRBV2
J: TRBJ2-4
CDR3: CASSSSGRSKNIQYF

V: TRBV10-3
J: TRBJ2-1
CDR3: CAISEWETPGDEQFF

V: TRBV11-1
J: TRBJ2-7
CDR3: CASSTKLAGIRIYEQYF